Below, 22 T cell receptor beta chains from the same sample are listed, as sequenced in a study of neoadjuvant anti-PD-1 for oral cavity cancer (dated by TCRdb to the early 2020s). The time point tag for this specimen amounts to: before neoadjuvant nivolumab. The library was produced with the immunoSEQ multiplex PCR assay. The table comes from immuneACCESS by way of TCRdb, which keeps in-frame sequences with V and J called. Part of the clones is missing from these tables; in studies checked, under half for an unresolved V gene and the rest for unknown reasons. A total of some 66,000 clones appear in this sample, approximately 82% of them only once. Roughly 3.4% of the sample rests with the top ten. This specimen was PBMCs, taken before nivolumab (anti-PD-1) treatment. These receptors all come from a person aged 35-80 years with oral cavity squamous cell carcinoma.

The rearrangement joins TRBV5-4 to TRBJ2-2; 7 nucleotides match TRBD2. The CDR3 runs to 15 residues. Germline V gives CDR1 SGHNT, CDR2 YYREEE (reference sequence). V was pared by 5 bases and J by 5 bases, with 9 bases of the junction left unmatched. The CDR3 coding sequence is TGTGCCAGCAGTCGTGGGCGGGAGAGGACCGGGGAGCTGTTTTTT. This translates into CASSRGRERTGELFF.

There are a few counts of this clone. The CDR3 region has the DNA TGTGCCAGCAGCTTAGATAGCAACTCTGGAAACACCATATATTTT. Translation gives CASSLDSNSGNTIYF. The chain recombines TRBV11-2 with TRBJ1-3; D remains unclear. Germline CDR1 SGHAT, CDR2 FQNNGV. Trimming removed 0 bases at V and 0 bases at J, with 6 bases between. CDR3 length equals 15 residues.

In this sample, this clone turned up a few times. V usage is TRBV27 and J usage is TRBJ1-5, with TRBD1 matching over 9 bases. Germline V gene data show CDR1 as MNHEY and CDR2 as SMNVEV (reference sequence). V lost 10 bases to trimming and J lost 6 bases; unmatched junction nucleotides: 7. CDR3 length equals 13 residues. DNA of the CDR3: TGTGCCACTCAGCCGACAGGGGGTCAGCCCCAGCATTTT. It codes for CATQPTGGQPQHF.

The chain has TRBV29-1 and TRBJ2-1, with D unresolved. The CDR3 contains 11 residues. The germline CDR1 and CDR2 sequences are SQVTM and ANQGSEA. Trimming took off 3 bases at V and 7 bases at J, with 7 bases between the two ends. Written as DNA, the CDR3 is TGCAGCGTTGACGGATTTAATGAGCAGTTCTTC. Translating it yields CSVDGFNEQFF.

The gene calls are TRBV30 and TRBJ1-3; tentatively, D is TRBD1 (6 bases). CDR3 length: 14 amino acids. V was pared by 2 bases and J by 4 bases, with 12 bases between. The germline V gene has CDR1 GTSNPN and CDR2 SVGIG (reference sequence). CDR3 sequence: CAWSPGHGGNTIYF. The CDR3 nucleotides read TGTGCCTGGAGTCCGGGACACGGGGGAAACACCATATATTTT.

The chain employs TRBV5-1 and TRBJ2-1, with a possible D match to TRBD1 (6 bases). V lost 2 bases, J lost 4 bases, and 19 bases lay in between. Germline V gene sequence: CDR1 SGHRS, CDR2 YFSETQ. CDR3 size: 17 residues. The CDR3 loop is CASSLSPAGQTYNEQFF. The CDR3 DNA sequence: TGCGCCAGCAGCTTATCCCCCGCTGGACAGACATACAATGAGCAGTTCTTC.

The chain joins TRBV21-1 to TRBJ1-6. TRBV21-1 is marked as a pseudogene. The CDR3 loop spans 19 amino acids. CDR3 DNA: TGTGCCAGCAGACACCGCGAGGTGCTAGCTTGCCCCTATAATTCACCCCTCCACTTT. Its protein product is CASRHREVLACPYNSPLHF.

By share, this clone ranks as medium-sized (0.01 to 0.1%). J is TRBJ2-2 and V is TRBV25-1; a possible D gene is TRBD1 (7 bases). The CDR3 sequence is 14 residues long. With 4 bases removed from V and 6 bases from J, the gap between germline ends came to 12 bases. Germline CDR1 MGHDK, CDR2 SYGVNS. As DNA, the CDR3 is TGTGCCAGCAGTGGGGCCAGGGGGGCCGGGGAGCTGTTTTTT. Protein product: CASSGARGAGELFF. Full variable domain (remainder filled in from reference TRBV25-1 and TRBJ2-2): EADIYQTPRYLVIGTGKKITLECSQTMGHDKMYWYQQDPGMELHLIHYSYGVNSTEKGDLSSESTVSRIRTEHFPLTLESARPSHTSQYLCASSGARGAGELFFGEGSRLTVL.

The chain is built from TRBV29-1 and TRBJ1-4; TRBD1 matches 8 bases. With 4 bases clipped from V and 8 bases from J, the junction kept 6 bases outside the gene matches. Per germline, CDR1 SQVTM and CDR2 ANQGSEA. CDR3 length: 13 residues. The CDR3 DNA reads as TGCAGCGTTGTGCAGGGGGCCGGCGAAAAACTGTTTTTT. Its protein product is CSVVQGAGEKLFF. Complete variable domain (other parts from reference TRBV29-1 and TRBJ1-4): SAVISQKPSRDICQRGTSLTIQCQVDSQVTMMFWYRQQPGQSLTLIATANQGSEATYESGFVIDKFPISRPNLTFSTLTVSNMSPEDSSIYLCSVVQGAGEKLFFGSGTQLSVL.

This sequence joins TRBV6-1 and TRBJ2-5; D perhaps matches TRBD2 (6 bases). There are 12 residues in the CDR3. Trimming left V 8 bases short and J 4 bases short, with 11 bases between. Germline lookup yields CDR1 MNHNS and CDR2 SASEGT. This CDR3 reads CASGGSGETQYF. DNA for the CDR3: TGTGCCAGCGGTGGTAGCGGAGAGACCCAGTACTTC.

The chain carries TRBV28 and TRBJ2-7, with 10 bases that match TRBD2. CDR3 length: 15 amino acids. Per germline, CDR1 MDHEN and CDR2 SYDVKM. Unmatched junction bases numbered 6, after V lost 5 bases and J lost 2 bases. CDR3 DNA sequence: TGTGCCAGCAGTCAAGAACTAGCGGGGACCTACGAGCAGTACTTC. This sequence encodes CASSQELAGTYEQYF.

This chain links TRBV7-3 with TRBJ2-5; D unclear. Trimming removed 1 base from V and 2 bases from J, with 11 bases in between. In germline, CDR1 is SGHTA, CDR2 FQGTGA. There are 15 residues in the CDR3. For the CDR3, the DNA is TGTGCCAGCAGCTTAAGTTCAGGCGGACAAGAGACCCAGTACTTC. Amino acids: CASSLSSGGQETQYF.

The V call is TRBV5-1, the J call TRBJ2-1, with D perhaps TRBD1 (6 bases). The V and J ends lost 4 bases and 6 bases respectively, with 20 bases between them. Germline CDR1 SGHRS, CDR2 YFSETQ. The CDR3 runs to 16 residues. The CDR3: CASSVQGNRGGNEQFF. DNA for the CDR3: TGCGCCAGCAGCGTACAGGGAAATAGAGGGGGCAATGAGCAGTTCTTC.

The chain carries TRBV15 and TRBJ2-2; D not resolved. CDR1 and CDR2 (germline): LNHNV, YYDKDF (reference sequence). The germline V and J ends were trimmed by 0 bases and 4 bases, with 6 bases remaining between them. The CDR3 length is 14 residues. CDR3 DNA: TGTGCCACCAGCAGAGATATCGGCACCGGGGAGCTGTTTTTT. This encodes CATSRDIGTGELFF.

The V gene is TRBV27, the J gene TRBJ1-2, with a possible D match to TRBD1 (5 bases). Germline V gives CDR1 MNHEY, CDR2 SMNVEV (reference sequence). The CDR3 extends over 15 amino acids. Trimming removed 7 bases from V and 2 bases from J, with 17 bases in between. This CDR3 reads CASNRRGVANYGYTF. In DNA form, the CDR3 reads TGTGCCAGCAATCGACGGGGCGTGGCAAACTATGGCTACACCTTC.

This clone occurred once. CDR3 protein: CASSLVGQGPSYEQYF. For the CDR3, the DNA is TGCGCCAGCAGCTTGGTCGGACAGGGACCATCCTACGAGCAGTACTTC. V usage is TRBV5-1 and J usage is TRBJ2-7; 8 nucleotides line up with TRBD1. The CDR3 extends over 16 amino acids. J gave up 1 base and V 0 bases, and 6 bases lay outside the gene matches. Germline V gene data show CDR1 as SGHRS and CDR2 as YFSETQ.

The CDR3 DNA reads as TGTGCGAGTTCCGGGACAGCGAACACCGGGGAGCTGTTTTTT. Its protein is CASSGTANTGELFF. The chain couples TRBV6-4 to TRBJ2-2; TRBD1 matches 7 bases. There are 14 residues in the CDR3. CDR1 is MRHNA, CDR2 SNTAGT, per germline.

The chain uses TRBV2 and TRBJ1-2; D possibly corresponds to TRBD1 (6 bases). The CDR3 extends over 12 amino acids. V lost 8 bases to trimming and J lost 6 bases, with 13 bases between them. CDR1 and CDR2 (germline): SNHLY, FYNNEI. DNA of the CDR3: TGTGCCAGCTTGGGGACACGGGATGGCTACACCTTC. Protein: CASLGTRDGYTF. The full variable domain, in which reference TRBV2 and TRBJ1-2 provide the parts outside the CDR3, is EPEVTQTPSHQVTQMGQEVILRCVPISNHLYFYWYRQILGQKVEFLVSFYNNEISEKSEIFDDQFSVERPDGSNFTLKIRSTKLEDSAMYFCASLGTRDGYTFGSGTRLTVV.

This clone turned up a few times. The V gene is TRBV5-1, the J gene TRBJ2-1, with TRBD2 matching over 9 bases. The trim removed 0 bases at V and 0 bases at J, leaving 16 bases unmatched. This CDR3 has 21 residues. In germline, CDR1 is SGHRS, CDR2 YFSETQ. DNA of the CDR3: TGCGCCAGCAGCTTGGGACCCTCATGGGGGGCTAGCGGGATCTCCTACAATGAGCAGTTCTTC. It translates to CASSLGPSWGASGISYNEQFF. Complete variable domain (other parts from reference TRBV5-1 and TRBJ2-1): KAGVTQTPRYLIKTRGQQVTLSCSPISGHRSVSWYQQTPGQGLQFLFEYFSETQRNKGNFPGRFSGRQFSNSRSEMNVSTLELGDSALYLCASSLGPSWGASGISYNEQFFGPGTRLTVL.

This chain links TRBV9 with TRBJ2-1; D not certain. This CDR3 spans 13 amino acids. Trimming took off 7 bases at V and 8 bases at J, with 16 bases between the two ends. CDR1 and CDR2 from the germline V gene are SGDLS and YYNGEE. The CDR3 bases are TGTGCCAGCGGAGAGATCGGTGCCCATGAGCAGTTCTTC. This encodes CASGEIGAHEQFF.

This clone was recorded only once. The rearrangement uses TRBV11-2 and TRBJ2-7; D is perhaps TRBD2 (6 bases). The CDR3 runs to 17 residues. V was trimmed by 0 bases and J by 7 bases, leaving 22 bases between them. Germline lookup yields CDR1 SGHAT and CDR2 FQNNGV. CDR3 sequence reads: CASSLDLVAGWAKEQYF. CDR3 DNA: TGTGCCAGCAGCTTAGATTTAGTGGCGGGATGGGCTAAAGAGCAGTACTTC.

The CDR3 coding sequence is TGTGCCAGCAGCCTCGCTGAGAACACTGAAGCTTTCTTT. This encodes CASSLAENTEAFF. J is TRBJ1-1 and V is TRBV7-8; D remains unclear. Deletions cut 5 bases from V and 1 base from J, with 8 bases between. The CDR3 consists of 13 residues. Germline-derived CDR1 and CDR2 are SGHVS and FQNEAQ.